The 9 T cell receptor beta chains given below trace back to one sample, sequenced in a study of shared clonotypes between healthy human individuals. Sequenced by immunoSEQ multiplex PCR; TCRdb stores in-frame clones only, minus some. There are 2 million to 2.5 million clones in the sample; just under 95% occur only once, and 0.37% lies in the top ten. Sequenced material: naive CD4+ T cells from PBMCs. As to subset: CD45RA+ positively selected. These receptors were taken from a man younger than 35 in good health. Some clones in this sample may be carry-over from other donors' samples.

Points on this clone: Other DNA variants within this sample encode the same CDR3. This chain links TRBV18 with TRBJ1-4; D not certain. The CDR3 runs to 14 residues. Germline CDR1 and CDR2: KGHSH and LQKENI. The ends were cut back, 6 bases at V and 4 bases at J, with 12 bases in the middle. Here the CDR3 reads CASSPDRVNEKLFF. In nucleotides, the CDR3 is TGTGCCAGCTCCCCCGATAGAGTTAATGAAAAACTGTTTTTT.

The chain couples TRBV6-6 to TRBJ2-3; 7 bases align to TRBD2. The V segment lost 10 bases and the J segment 2 bases; nucleotides outside the gene matches: 12. Germline lookup yields CDR1 MNHNY and CDR2 SVGAGI (reference sequence). The CDR3 is 15 amino acids. Here the CDR3 DNA reads TGTGCCACCAGAGACTCTAGCGGAATCACAGATACGCAGTATTTT. The encoded protein is CATRDSSGITDTQYF.

The J gene is TRBJ1-2, the V gene TRBV2, with 8 nucleotides matching TRBD1. The CDR3 totals 16 residues. With 6 bases clipped from V and 8 bases from J, the junction kept 17 bases outside the gene matches. Germline values: CDR1 SNHLY, CDR2 FYNNEI. The DNA for the CDR3 is TGTGCCAGCAGGGAGAGGACAGGGAGAATTGCATGGGGCTACACCTTC. Residues: CASRERTGRIAWGYTF.

The chain uses TRBV11-2 and TRBJ2-1; either TRBD1 or TRBD2 may fit D (5 bases each). This CDR3 has 15 residues. Trimming took 3 bases from V and 7 from J, leaving 16 bases between them. The germline V gene has CDR1 SGHAT and CDR2 FQNNGV. CDR3 nucleotides: TGTGCCAGCAGCTTCCTCAGGGAGAGTTTGAATGAGCAGTTCTTC. Protein sequence: CASSFLRESLNEQFF.

The V call is TRBV18, the J call TRBJ1-1; no reliable D call. This CDR3 spans 13 amino acids. V lost 4 bases, J lost 0 bases, and 6 bases lay in between. The V gene's germline CDR1 is KGHSH and CDR2 LQKENI. The CDR3 DNA follows: TGTGCCAGCTCACGGGTATTGAACACTGAAGCTTTCTTT. It is translated as CASSRVLNTEAFF.

This chain uses TRBV9 with TRBJ2-3; D unclear. This CDR3 is built from 15 residues. Germline CDR1 SGDLS, CDR2 YYNGEE. Trimming removed 4 bases from V and 4 bases from J, with 16 bases in between. Written as DNA, the CDR3 is TGTGCCAGCAGCCCCCGAGCCCAGACGGCAGATACGCAGTATTTT. It codes for CASSPRAQTADTQYF. Variable domain in full (rest from reference TRBV9 and TRBJ2-3): DSGVTQTPKHLITATGQRVTLRCSPRSGDLSVYWYQQSLDQGLQFLIQYYNGEERAKGNILERFSAQQFPDLHSELNLSSLELGDSALYFCASSPRAQTADTQYFGPGTRLTVL.

Points on this clone: The identical CDR3 is also encoded by other nucleotide sequences in the sample. V and J are TRBV29-1 and TRBJ1-4; D is undetermined. V lost 6 bases and J 0 bases, leaving 11 bases between the germline ends. The CDR3 loop spans 14 amino acids. CDR1 and CDR2 (germline): SQVTM, ANQGSEA. DNA of the CDR3: TGCAGCGTAGCCGGCCGTGCAACTAATGAAAAACTGTTTTTT. This sequence encodes CSVAGRATNEKLFF.

The rearrangement joins TRBV2 to TRBJ2-5, with D tentatively TRBD1 or TRBD2 (6 bases each). Trimming removed 9 bases from V and 5 bases from J, with 10 bases in between. Germline lookup yields CDR1 SNHLY and CDR2 FYNNEI. The CDR3 length is 11 residues. CDR3 loop: CARRRGETQYF. The CDR3 DNA reads TGTGCCAGGCGGAGGGGGGAGACCCAGTACTTC.

V is TRBV11-2 and J is TRBJ2-1; 9 bases align to TRBD1. The germline V gene has CDR1 SGHAT and CDR2 FQNNGV. This CDR3 contains 17 residues. The junction had 11 bases not matched to a gene; V was cut back by 4 bases and J by 4 bases. The CDR3, as DNA: TGTGCCAGCAGCTCTGGGACAGGGCACTCGACGTACAATGAGCAGTTCTTC. Its translation is CASSSGTGHSTYNEQFF.